Listed below are T cell receptor beta chains from one sample, sequenced in a study of blood T cells in healthy people across ages. TCRdb passed the 5' RACE reads through MiXCR, listing each CDR3 protein once. Of about 970,000 distinct CDR3 sequences listed, roughly 50% are singletons. The sequencing sample was made of blood. The receptors shown here come from a woman in her fifties or sixties in good health. Each CDR3 is given with its conserved first and last residue. D genes are given only for firm matches. Some rows have no size entry. The others give once, few or many, or a class for an expanded clone.

d_call,v_call,j_call,clone_size,cdr3_aa,cdr3_nt
TRBD1,TRBV2,TRBJ1-6,-,CATTRGQSIDSPLHF,TGTGCCACCACGAGGGGACAGTCTATAGATTCACCCCTCCACTTT
TRBD2,TRBV10-1,TRBJ2-3,few,CASSEGLAGTDTQYF,TGCGCCAGCAGTGAAGGACTAGCGGGAACAGATACGCAGTATTTT
-,TRBV4-1,TRBJ2-5,few,CASSQVIGETQYF,TGCGCCAGCAGCCAAGTAATAGGTGAGACCCAGTACTTC
-,TRBV20-1,TRBJ2-5,-,CSARPRQLGGETQYF,TGCAGTGCTAGACCGAGACAGTTGGGAGGAGAGACCCAGTACTTC
-,TRBV4-1,TRBJ1-2,few,CASSQSRNGNGYTF,TGCGCCAGCAGCCAATCCAGGAATGGTAATGGCTACACCTTC
TRBD2,TRBV28,TRBJ2-7,-,CASTRTSPSYEQYF,TGTGCCAGCACCAGGACTAGCCCCTCCTACGAGCAGTACTTC
-,TRBV7-2,TRBJ2-1,many,CASSLSEQFF,TGTGCCAGCAGCTTAAGTGAGCAGTTCTTC
-,TRBV28,TRBJ2-5,-,CASSFEWGVEDPGRETQYF,TGTGCCAGCAGTTTTGAGTGGGGAGTTGAGGACCCCGGGAGAGAGACCCAGTACTTC
-,TRBV5-1,TRBJ2-7,few,CASMQNSYEQYF,TGCGCCAGCATGCAAAACAGCTACGAGCAGTACTTC
-,TRBV20-1,TRBJ2-7,-,CSARSSPTYEQYF,TGCAGTGCTAGGTCTAGTCCCACCTACGAGCAGTACTTC
-,TRBV29-1,TRBJ2-1,-,CNVVPARDEQFF,TGCAACGTTGTTCCTGCCAGAGATGAGCAGTTCTTC
-,TRBV28,TRBJ2-3,-,CASSDPPNPGAQYF,TGTGCCAGCAGCGACCCGCCCAACCCGGGGGCGCAGTATTTT
TRBD2,TRBV12-3/TRBV12-4,TRBJ2-1,-,CASSFSRESYEQFF,TGTGCCAGCAGTTTCTCGCGGGAGAGTTATGAGCAGTTCTTC
TRBD1,TRBV5-1,TRBJ2-1,many,CASSSQGQGREQFF,TGCGCCAGCAGCTCCCAGGGACAGGGTCGTGAGCAGTTCTTC
-,TRBV7-8,TRBJ2-5,-,CASSPKGVQKQETQYF,TGTGCCAGCAGCCCCAAAGGGGTACAGAAGCAAGAGACCCAGTACTTC
-,TRBV6-4,TRBJ1-1,-,CASREDWNTEAFF,TGTGCCAGCAGGGAAGACTGGAACACTGAAGCTTTCTTT
TRBD2,TRBV5-1,TRBJ2-3,once,CASKIMAGGADTQYF,TGCGCCAGCAAAATTATGGCGGGAGGGGCAGATACGCAGTATTTT
-,TRBV4-3,TRBJ2-1,-,CASSHGERRGVNEQFF,TGCGCCAGCAGCCACGGAGAGCGGAGGGGAGTCAATGAGCAGTTCTTC
TRBD2,TRBV7-9,TRBJ2-5,-,CASSLPGLAGYNEQYF,TGTGCCAGCAGCTTACCCGGACTAGCGGGTTACAATGAGCAGTACTTC
TRBD2,TRBV12-3/TRBV12-4,TRBJ2-5,-,CASSFGLAGGRQYF,TGTGCCAGCAGTTTCGGGCTAGCGGGAGGAAGGCAGTACTTC
-,TRBV7-2,TRBJ2-1,many,CASSKRSGKGTDEQFF,TGTGCCAGCAGCAAAAGGTCAGGGAAGGGGACGGATGAGCAGTTCTTC
-,TRBV2,TRBJ2-1,-,CASRTTGTNEQFF,TGTGCCAGCAGAACGACTGGGACCAATGAGCAGTTCTTC
-,TRBV6-2/TRBV6-3,TRBJ2-6,-,CASSWQPGANVLTF,TGTGCCAGCAGTTGGCAGCCTGGGGCCAACGTCCTGACTTTC
TRBD1,TRBV24-1,TRBJ2-5,-,CATSAQTGGSYNEQYF,TGTGCCACCAGTGCCCAAACAGGGGGTTCGTACAATGAGCAGTACTTC
-,TRBV29-1,TRBJ2-5,many,CSVGSQRQPPYF,TGCAGCGTTGGGAGCCAGAGACAGCCGCCGTACTTC
TRBD2,TRBV7-2,TRBJ2-7,many,CASTRFGTSGYEQYF,TGTGCCAGCACTAGGTTCGGGACTAGCGGCTACGAGCAGTACTTC
TRBD2,TRBV28,TRBJ2-3,-,CVSSATGTSSDTQYF,TGTGTCAGCAGTGCAACCGGGACTAGCTCAGATACGCAGTATTTT
-,TRBV4-2,TRBJ1-6,-,CASSRVMGQNSPLHF,TGTGCCAGCAGCCGGGTTATGGGCCAGAATTCACCCCTCCACTTT
-,TRBV18,TRBJ1-6,-,CASSPPRGTGVYSPLHF,TGTGCCAGCTCACCACCCAGGGGCACGGGCGTTTATTCACCCCTCCACTTT
TRBD1,TRBV4-1,TRBJ2-7,many,CASSQGDSYEQYF,TGCGCCAGCAGCCAAGGGGACAGCTACGAGCAGTACTTC
TRBD1,TRBV7-9,TRBJ1-1,-,CVSSLGTANTEAFF,TGTGTCAGCAGCTTGGGGACAGCGAACACTGAAGCTTTCTTT
-,TRBV12-3/TRBV12-4,TRBJ2-7,-,CASSFQPRSSYEQYF,TGTGCCAGCAGTTTTCAGCCTAGGAGCTCCTACGAGCAGTACTTC
TRBD2,TRBV20-1,TRBJ2-3,-,CSARVGASGRAKDTQYF,TGCAGTGCTAGAGTTGGGGCTAGCGGGAGGGCCAAAGATACGCAGTATTTT
-,TRBV7-9,TRBJ2-5,few,CASSLAFPGDIRETQYF,TGTGCCAGCAGCTTAGCCTTTCCCGGGGACATTAGGGAGACCCAGTACTTC
-,TRBV20-1,TRBJ2-1,-,CSARVRPSLGEQFF,TGCAGTGCTAGAGTGCGGCCATCCCTCGGTGAGCAGTTCTTC
-,TRBV7-9,TRBJ2-6,-,CASWLAQGVLTF,TGTGCCAGCTGGCTAGCCCAAGGCGTCCTGACTTTC
TRBD1,TRBV3-1,TRBJ1-4,-,CASSRFVPGQGGEKLFF,TGTGCCAGCAGCCGATTCGTGCCGGGACAGGGAGGAGAAAAACTGTTTTTT
-,TRBV29-1,TRBJ2-6,-,CSRGSGANVLTF,TGCAGTAGGGGTTCCGGGGCCAACGTCCTGACTTTC
TRBD1,TRBV20-1,TRBJ1-5,once,CSATTGSRKHF,TGCAGTGCTACGACAGGGTCCCGCAAGCATTTT
-,TRBV12-3/TRBV12-4,TRBJ2-3,-,CASSLLSLPSGDTQYF,TGTGCCAGCAGTTTATTGTCCCTACCCTCAGGGGATACGCAGTATTTT
TRBD2,TRBV7-6,TRBJ2-5,few,CASSPKGAGILKQYF,TGTGCCAGCAGCCCTAAGGGAGCGGGGATTCTCAAGCAGTACTTC